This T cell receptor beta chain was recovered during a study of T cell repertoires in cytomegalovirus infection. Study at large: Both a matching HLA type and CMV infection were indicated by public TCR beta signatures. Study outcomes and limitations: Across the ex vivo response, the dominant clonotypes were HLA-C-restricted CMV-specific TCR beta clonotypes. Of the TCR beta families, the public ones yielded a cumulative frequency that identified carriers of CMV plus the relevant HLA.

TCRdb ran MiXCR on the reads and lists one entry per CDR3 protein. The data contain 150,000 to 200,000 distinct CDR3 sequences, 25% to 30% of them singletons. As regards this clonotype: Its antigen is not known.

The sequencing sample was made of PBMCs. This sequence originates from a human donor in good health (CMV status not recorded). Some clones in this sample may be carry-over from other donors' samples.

Written as DNA, the CDR3 is TGTGCCAGCAGCCCTGCGGTTACCGGGGAGCTGTTTTTT. It yields the protein CASSPAVTGELFF. The V and J genes are TRBV5-4 and TRBJ2-2, with D unresolved. CDR3 length: 13 residues. Looked up from germline, CDR1 is SGHNT and CDR2 is YYREEE (reference sequence). V was trimmed by 4 bases and J by 5 bases, leaving 9 bases between them.